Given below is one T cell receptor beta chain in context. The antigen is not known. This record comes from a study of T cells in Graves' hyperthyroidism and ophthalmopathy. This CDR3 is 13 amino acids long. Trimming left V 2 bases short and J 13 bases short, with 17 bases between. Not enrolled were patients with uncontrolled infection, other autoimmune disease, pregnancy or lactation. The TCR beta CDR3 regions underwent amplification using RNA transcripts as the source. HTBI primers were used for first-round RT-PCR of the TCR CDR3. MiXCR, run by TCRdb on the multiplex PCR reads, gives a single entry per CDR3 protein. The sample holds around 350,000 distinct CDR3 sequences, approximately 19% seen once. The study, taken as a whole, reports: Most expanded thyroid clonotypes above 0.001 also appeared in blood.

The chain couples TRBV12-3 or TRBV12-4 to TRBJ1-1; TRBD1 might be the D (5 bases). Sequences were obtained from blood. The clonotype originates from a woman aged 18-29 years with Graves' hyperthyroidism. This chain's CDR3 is CASSLYTRTQGFF. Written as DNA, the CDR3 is TGTGCCAGCAGTTTATATACCAGGACCCAGGGTTTCTTT.